The rows below give T cell receptor beta chains drawn from one sample of a study of identical twins. TCRdb reprocessed the 5' RACE reads via MiXCR and lists one record per CDR3 protein. The sample contains approximately 670,000 distinct CDR3 sequences, approximately 6.1% of which appear only once. The sample comprised naive T cells sorted from blood. These receptor sequences come from a man aged 18 to 29 in good health. The CDR3 runs from the conserved cysteine through the conserved F or W. Fields, in order: J gene, V gene, D gene, clone size, CDR3 protein, CDR3 DNA. A D gene is named only where the DNA matches it firmly. A row's size may be missing; if present it is once, few, many or a size class.

TRBJ2-1 TRBV4-3 . . CASSQEMAGLYNEQFF TGCGCCAGCAGCCAAGAAATGGCAGGGCTCTACAATGAGCAGTTCTTC
TRBJ1-4 TRBV20-1 . few CSAVNHPATNEKLFF TGCAGTGCGGTGAACCACCCCGCAACTAATGAAAAACTGTTTTTT
TRBJ1-1 TRBV20-1 TRBD1 many CSAPDRGLTEAFF TGCAGTGCTCCAGACAGGGGGCTCACTGAAGCTTTCTTT
TRBJ2-1 TRBV6-2/TRBV6-3 TRBD1 few CASSYSKFGTDQFF TGTGCCAGCAGTTACTCGAAGTTTGGGACAGACCAGTTCTTC
TRBJ2-1 TRBV4-1 . many CASSQDLNEQFF TGCGCCAGCAGCCAAGATTTGAATGAGCAGTTCTTC
TRBJ2-5 TRBV20-1 . many CSARITHQETQYF TGCAGTGCTAGAATTACCCACCAAGAGACCCAGTACTTC
TRBJ2-7 TRBV19 . few CASSIRDVRNEQYF TGTGCCAGTAGTATCCGGGATGTGAGGAACGAGCAGTACTTC
TRBJ1-1 TRBV20-1 . . CSARDWRGLTFF TGCAGTGCTAGAGATTGGAGGGGGTTAACTTTCTTT
TRBJ2-3 TRBV6-5 TRBD1 . CASSFRDSRSLPSTDTQYF TGTGCCAGCAGTTTCCGGGACAGCCGATCCCTTCCTAGCACAGATACGCAGTATTTT
TRBJ2-2 TRBV6-1 TRBD2 . CASRPGGANTGELFF TGTGCCAGCCGGCCGGGAGGGGCGAACACCGGGGAGCTGTTTTTT
TRBJ1-1 TRBV7-8 . many CASRTDRSPGAAEAFF TGTGCCAGCAGAACAGACAGGTCCCCAGGGGCGGCTGAAGCTTTCTTT
TRBJ1-6 TRBV4-3 . many CASSQGSGRDNSPLHF TGCGCCAGCAGCCAAGGCAGTGGGAGGGATAATTCACCCCTCCACTTT
TRBJ2-7 TRBV29-1 . . CSVDLQGTTYEQYF TGCAGCGTTGATTTGCAGGGGACTACTTACGAGCAGTACTTC
TRBJ2-3 TRBV5-5 . many CASSLDRRGDSTDTQYF TGTGCCAGCAGCTTGGACCGCAGGGGCGATAGCACAGATACGCAGTATTTT
TRBJ1-1 TRBV7-3 . many CASSLTARKTRMNTEAFF TGTGCCAGCAGCTTAACGGCCAGGAAGACCAGAATGAACACTGAAGCTTTCTTT
TRBJ1-1 TRBV5-1 . . CASSLIGQRAFF TGCGCCAGCAGCTTGATTGGGCAGCGGGCTTTCTTT
TRBJ1-1 TRBV6-1 . many CASVIAVGSTEAFF TGTGCCAGCGTCATAGCGGTCGGGTCTACTGAAGCTTTCTTT
TRBJ2-1 TRBV20-1 TRBD2 few CSARRGTSGRAVYEQFF TGCAGTGCTAGAAGGGGGACTAGCGGGAGGGCCGTCTATGAGCAGTTCTTC
TRBJ2-4 TRBV7-8 . many CASSLHLAKNIQYF TGTGCCAGCAGCTTACACCTAGCCAAAAACATTCAGTACTTC
TRBJ2-5 TRBV14 . few CASSQGDRETQYF TGTGCCAGCAGCCAAGGTGACCGAGAGACCCAGTACTTC
TRBJ2-1 TRBV12-3/TRBV12-4 TRBD2 many CASSFGGVMEQFF TGTGCCAGCAGTTTTGGGGGGGTAATGGAGCAGTTCTTC
TRBJ2-7 TRBV9 . many CASSVGAGRIRFDEQYF TGTGCCAGCAGCGTAGGTGCGGGTAGGATTCGATTCGACGAGCAGTACTTC
TRBJ2-2 TRBV6-1 . many CASRPTGTGELFF TGTGCCAGCAGACCAACAGGGACCGGGGAGCTGTTTTTT
TRBJ2-7 TRBV4-3 . . CASSQDRSPSYEQYF TGCGCCAGCAGCCAAGATCGATCCCCTTCCTACGAGCAGTACTTC
TRBJ2-3 TRBV7-9 . . CASTRPSGQPDTQYF TGTGCCAGCACCCGTCCCTCAGGCCAACCAGATACGCAGTATTTT
TRBJ1-2 TRBV4-1 TRBD1 many CASSRAGQAPSGYTF TGCGCCAGCAGCCGGGCGGGACAGGCCCCTTCTGGCTACACCTTC
TRBJ2-1 TRBV11-2 . many CASSLGRLEQFF TGTGCCAGCAGCTTAGGGAGACTTGAGCAGTTCTTC
TRBJ2-3 TRBV19 TRBD1 . CASSPRDSDTDTQYF TGTGCCAGTAGCCCCCGGGACAGCGATACAGATACGCAGTATTTT
TRBJ2-1 TRBV7-2 . . CASSSDRTHNEQFF TGTGCCAGCAGCTCCGACCGGACCCACAATGAGCAGTTCTTC
TRBJ1-4 TRBV11-2 TRBD1 . CASSFPGQTEKLFF TGTGCCAGCAGCTTCCCGGGACAGACTGAAAAACTGTTTTTT
TRBJ2-5 TRBV5-1 . few CASSSSGPSSQETQYF TGCGCCAGCAGCTCCTCCGGGCCCTCTTCCCAAGAGACCCAGTACTTC
TRBJ1-3 TRBV24-1 . . CATSEGTAGTGNTIYF TGTGCCACCAGTGAGGGGACGGCTGGGACTGGAAACACCATATATTTT
TRBJ2-1 TRBV20-1 TRBD2 many CSARRLAEFRSYNEQFF TGCAGTGCTAGAAGGCTAGCGGAGTTCCGCTCCTACAATGAGCAGTTCTTC
TRBJ2-3 TRBV9 . many CASSVARGFSGTDTQYF TGTGCCAGCAGCGTAGCAAGAGGGTTTAGCGGCACAGATACGCAGTATTTT
TRBJ2-3 TRBV15 . . CATSRGDRDTDTQYF TGTGCCACCAGCAGAGGGGACCGGGATACAGATACGCAGTATTTT
TRBJ2-3 TRBV15 TRBD1 few CATSPGQLTDTQYF TGTGCCACCAGCCCGGGACAGCTCACAGATACGCAGTATTTT
TRBJ2-7 TRBV7-9 . many CASSLAGTSYEQYF TGTGCCAGCAGCTTAGCGGGGACCTCCTACGAGCAGTACTTC
TRBJ1-2 TRBV20-1 . few CSAPGGRGIYGYTF TGCAGTGCTCCGGGGGGGAGGGGAATCTATGGCTACACCTTC
TRBJ2-5 TRBV6-1 TRBD2 many CASSGGTSGSEWEETQYF TGTGCCAGCAGCGGAGGGACTAGCGGGAGCGAATGGGAAGAGACCCAGTACTTC
TRBJ2-3 TRBV19 . few CASSSRFRDTQYF TGTGCCAGTAGTTCACGGTTCCGAGATACGCAGTATTTT
TRBJ2-1 TRBV5-6 . few CASSAYYGGLGNEQFF TGTGCCAGCAGCGCATATTATGGGGGCCTAGGGAATGAGCAGTTCTTC
TRBJ2-5 TRBV15 TRBD1 . CATSRDYPARDRGPQETQYF TGTGCCACCAGCAGAGATTACCCCGCCCGGGACAGGGGGCCCCAAGAGACCCAGTACTTC
TRBJ2-1 TRBV20-1 . . CSARAPYNEQFF TGCAGTGCTAGAGCACCCTACAATGAGCAGTTCTTC
TRBJ2-5 TRBV12-3/TRBV12-4 . many CASSFVWRAQETQYF TGTGCCAGCAGTTTCGTCTGGAGGGCCCAAGAGACCCAGTACTTC
TRBJ2-3 TRBV6-5 . few CASSYRRSRGTDTQYF TGTGCCAGCAGTTATCGTCGGAGCAGGGGCACAGATACGCAGTATTTT
TRBJ1-1 TRBV7-9 TRBD1 few CASSIPNDGQVAFF TGTGCCAGCAGCATTCCGAACGATGGACAGGTGGCTTTCTTT
TRBJ2-1 TRBV6-2/TRBV6-3 TRBD2 . CASSHLAGGPNEQFF TGTGCCAGCAGTCACCTAGCGGGAGGGCCGAATGAGCAGTTCTTC
TRBJ1-2 TRBV29-1 . . CSVQRPNYGYTF TGCAGCGTTCAGAGACCTAACTATGGCTACACCTTC
TRBJ2-5 TRBV9 . many CASSVATHPSETQYF TGTGCCAGCAGCGTAGCGACTCACCCGTCAGAGACCCAGTACTTC
TRBJ2-7 TRBV20-1 . many CSASDVARGSSYEQYF TGCAGTGCTAGCGACGTTGCACGCGGAAGTTCCTACGAGCAGTACTTC
TRBJ2-7 TRBV20-1 TRBD2 . CSAGRTSGNDYEQYF TGCAGTGCAGGGCGGACTAGCGGGAATGACTACGAGCAGTACTTC
TRBJ2-2 TRBV3-1 TRBD2 few CASKFTGLAGEDGELFF TGTGCCAGCAAATTCACAGGACTAGCGGGAGAGGACGGGGAGCTGTTTTTT
TRBJ2-2 TRBV7-7 TRBD1 few CASSPGQGRAGELFF TGTGCCAGCTCTCCGGGACAGGGCAGGGCCGGGGAGCTGTTTTTT
TRBJ2-7 TRBV4-3 . many CASSQDRSTNYEQYF TGCGCCAGCAGCCAAGATAGAAGTACCAACTACGAGCAGTACTTC